This T cell receptor (beta chain) is drawn from a study of T cells in localized non-small cell lung cancer (TCRdb year 2020). Regarding the research as a whole: T cell repertoires of hundreds of early-stage NSCLC patients were analyzed, with tumors being compared against uninvolved tumor-adjacent lungs. The cohort consisted of 236 treatment-naive NSCLC patients whose localized lung tumors had been resected. The mean age of the NSCLC patients was about 70 years, with 120 to 150 men and about a hundred women. What the research found in general, with its limitations: Of the top 100 tumor clones, a median of roughly 53 were detected in paired uninvolved adjacent lung; roughly 26 were also among that lung's top 100. Because the study design was exploratory, TCR variables were selected using unadjusted p-values without false-discovery rate correction. Uninvolved tumor-adjacent lung showed the highest T cell clonality, higher than tumor, which suggests more focused antigenic responses in the uninvolved tumor-adjacent lung. Higher blood T cell density associated with longer overall survival, while higher adjacent-lung clonality associated with shorter survival. Because multi-region tumor sequencing was not performed, intratumor heterogeneity could not be ruled out.

Uninvolved adjacent lung was obtained at least 2 cm from the tumor margin, and the absence of atypia was confirmed by two independent pathologists. At diagnosis, peripheral blood, uninvolved tumor-adjacent lung and tumor were collected and were preserved as a mix of fresh-frozen and FFPE material. The immunoSEQ Assay was used to sequence TCR beta CDR3 regions from DNA. In the paper's pipeline: To compute T cell density, TCR beta template counts were normalized to usable DNA, which was estimated by amplifying housekeeping genes. Using the preseqR package, richness was estimated by extrapolating to 120,000 templates for tissue samples and 400,000 templates for PBMC samples. Clonality was taken to be one minus Pielou's evenness. Tissue-enriched TCRs were identified by differential abundance testing using productive amino-acid clonotypes, minimum total count 5 and alpha 0.1. The Jaccard Index and the Morisita Overlap Index were used to measure how much the repertoires overlapped between compartments. TCR beta CDR3s were clustered by GLIPH together with public tetramer-defined viral CDR3s, and at least three viral sequences plus V-gene enrichment were required for viral motifs. TCRdb retrieved this table from immuneACCESS and kept in-frame rearrangements only. Not all clones are present; in checked studies, unresolved V genes account for under half, and no reason is known for the remainder. V and J calls and clone size are copied from that table; D and trimming were computed from the DNA. This sample holds over 900 clones; roughly 30% were observed only once. Clones ranked in the top ten supply roughly an eighth of the sample.

Of note for this clone: There is no known antigen for this receptor. Per-base quality was not reported, and no clone a single base away is much larger than it.

Counted from cysteine to phenylalanine, this CDR3 has 18 amino acids. The DNA shown is the 54-base CDR3, in frame from base 1. Reading the germline V gene (reference sequence) gives CDR1 LNHDA and CDR2 SQIVND. Unmatched junction bases come to 18, with V trimmed by 9 bases and J by 4 bases. The starting material was normal lung tissue next to the tumor, obtained before any cancer treatment. The rearrangement joined TRBV19 to TRBJ2-2, with TRBD1 matching 9 junction bases. The sequence came from a male donor older than 55 with stage II squamous cell lung carcinoma. CDR3 protein: CASTIRDRAPAGTGELFF. At the DNA level, the sequence is TGTGCCAGCACAATCCGGGACAGGGCCCCAGCCGGCACCGGGGAGCTGTTTTTT. Extended through the reference TRBV19 and TRBJ2-2 proteins, this CDR3 yields the full variable domain: DGGITQSPKYLFRKEGQNVTLSCEQNLNHDAMYWYRQDPGQGLRLIYYSQIVNDFQKGDIAEGYSVSREKKESFPLTVTSAQKNPTAFYLCASTIRDRAPAGTGELFFGEGSRLTVL.